Listed here is a single T cell receptor (beta chain). Its antigen is still unknown. With a much larger clone just one base away, this may be a read error. The sample comes from a study of regulatory T cells in long-lasting Graves disease (dated by TCRdb to about 2021). Describing the broader study: Patients with newly diagnosed Graves' disease had been on antithyroid drugs for under 3 months. Peripheral blood TCR sequencing and RNA sequencing compared persistent Graves' disease patients with newly diagnosed Graves' disease patients. The study was conducted in China and was registered as a clinical trial. TCR sequencing covered about 13 persistent and 20 or so newly diagnosed Graves' disease patients, 33 samples in total.

Libraries came from multiplex PCR. The data were produced on an Illumina HiSeq 4000. To build TCR beta libraries, CDR3 regions were amplified by Arm-PCR using iRepertoire HTBI primers. Before sequencing, the PCR products underwent gel purification. Under the source paper's analysis protocol: Gene usage analysis of CDR3 amino acid clonotypes used the 55 to 65 TRBV and 14 TRBJ segments found across samples. COPE and FqMerger were used to merge the filtered high-quality paired reads into contigs. BLAST was used to align contigs to the IMGT TRBV, TRBD and TRBJ reference genes, and CDR3 was defined following IMGT. Any clonotype with a frequency above 0.1% was counted as a highly expanded clone. Shannon entropy was used to measure repertoire diversity, and the Gini coefficient was used to measure V-J evenness. A clonotype was considered public if more than one individual shared it. TCRdb reworked the public reads: Q25 trimming with fastp, MiXCR clone assembly, productive beta chains retained. Rows with a matching CDR3 protein are joined into one entry that keeps the most common DNA and genes. These V and J calls are TCRdb output, not the study's own analysis. The sample table holds 390,000 or so distinct CDR3 sequences, of which 10% to 15% were seen once. Clones ranked in the top ten supply around 18% of the sample.

Taken from the germline V gene (reference sequence), the CDR1 and CDR2 loops are DFQATT and SNEGSKA. The CDR3 sequence holds 18 residues, the cysteine and phenylalanine included. Only the CDR3 region is kept as DNA, spanning 54 bases read in frame from base 1. Interpreted using the paper, the time point label stands for: newly diagnosed GD, antithyroid drugs for less than 3 months. RNA was extracted from PBMCs in TRIzol for both TCR sequencing and RNA sequencing. Graves' disease was diagnosed according to American Thyroid Association guidelines. Recruitment of patients was carried out at an endocrinology department in Xi'an, China. From each patient, around 9.3 milliliters of peripheral blood was collected into an EDTA anticoagulant tube. PBMCs were isolated by Ficoll Paque Plus density gradient separation without further T cell sorting. An Agilent 2100 Bioanalyzer and agarose gel were used to check RNA quality, and a NanoDrop 2000 was used to measure RNA concentration.

The study at large found these results: The authors acknowledged the small sample size as a limitation that may reduce accuracy. Only the TCR beta chain was sequenced and analyzed. A larger number of public clonotypes was shared among persistent patients (fewer than 3,000) than among newly diagnosed patients (roughly 980). Because the primary lesion, thyroid tissue, could not be accessed, the study looked at peripheral blood alone. Persistent disease showed preferential use of TRBV28, TRBJ1-2 and TRBJ2-5, whereas newly diagnosed disease favored TRBV20-1 and TRBJ2-1. Compared with newly diagnosed patients, persistent Graves' disease patients had lower TCR Shannon entropy and fewer highly expanded clones, which suggests clonal expansion.

This same sample was also part of a study on T cells in Graves' hyperthyroidism and ophthalmopathy. As the second publication notes: Graves' hyperthyroidism was defined as stable when no progression to ophthalmopathy occurred over 18 months of follow-up. Hyperthyroidism patients were aged 18 to 65 years and newly diagnosed, with disease duration of less than 2 months. Exclusion was applied to patients with uncontrolled infections, other autoimmune diseases, pregnancy or lactation. Diagnoses were based on clinical symptoms, serum thyroxine and TRAb, thyroid ultrasound and orbital computed tomography. A first-round RT-PCR of the TCR CDR3 used the HTBI primer set with the Qiagen OneStep RT-PCR kit. Blood samples also contained most of the expanded thyroid clonotypes (frequency above 0.001), which suggests that blood repertoires may reflect thyroid immune responses. In cross-validation, a model built on a 13 V-J signature told ophthalmopathy apart from stable hyperthyroidism with approximately 90% sensitivity and approximately 84% specificity, and in testing the same model reached 80%/75%. During validation, the model predicted progression to ophthalmopathy a median of around 7 months ahead of onset, with roughly 65% sensitivity and less than 85% specificity. To identify distinguishing TCR V-J signatures, a discovery cohort of around 100 patients was used, comprising under 45 with Graves' ophthalmopathy and some 57 with stable Graves' hyperthyroidism. Prospective prediction of ophthalmopathy was tested in an independent validation cohort consisting of fewer than 20 hyperthyroidism patients and 17 patients who later progressed to ophthalmopathy. The roughly 100 discovery patients were randomly divided into training and test sets at a 7:3 ratio. In addition, the study compared T-cell repertoires in thyroid tissue and in blood from about six Graves' hyperthyroidism patients. After blood sampling, hyperthyroidism patients were treated with methimazole at a starting dose of 30 mg daily, and ophthalmopathy patients were treated with high-dose intravenous methylprednisolone. The libraries were constructed in a second round of multiplex PCR and then size-selected and purified. Libraries were sequenced paired-end with 100 bp reads on an Illumina HiSeq2000. Raw data were processed with SOAPnuke, discarding reads with adapters, uncalled bases, mean Phred below 15, or no exact constant-primer or identifier match. COPE v1.2.5 was used to merge the high-quality paired reads, and each unique nucleotide sequence was defined as a clonotype. MiTCR v1.1 was used to align the clonotypes against IMGT TRBV, TRBD and TRBJ reference segments. Only V-J combinations with frequency above 0.0001, covering about 99% of repertoires, were analysed. The TCS score was defined as the ratio of F50 (clonal expansion) to E x V (chaos), calculated using BLOSUM62-based TCRdist between CDR3 peptides within each V-J. Welch's t-statistics and random forest reduced several hundred V-J features to under 15, which were used in a naive Bayes classifier (R e1071). No statistical method was used to fix the sample size in advance, and group allocation was not hidden from the investigators. TCR Vbeta CDR3 sequencing of roughly 140 peripheral blood samples (43 ophthalmopathy, 75 to 85 hyperthyroidism and roughly 17 progressor patients) is reported in the paper.

The clonotype originates from a woman between 18 and 30 years old with Graves disease. Donor details come from another sample of the same person, matched by shared clones. The sequence links TRBV20-1 to TRBJ2-1, with TRBD2 tentatively as D gene (5 bases match). Sequences were derived from peripheral blood mononuclear cells (PBMCs), sampled at new diagnosis, from a patient treated with antithyroid drugs. The base sequence is TGCAGTGCTAGAGGTATTTTCTTGGCGGGCCTCCCTGGGAATGGGCAGTTCTTC. It specifies CSARGIFLAGLPGNGQFF.